The 9 T cell receptor beta chains in this list originate from one sample, sequenced in a study of breast tumors, draining lymph nodes, adjacent tissues. TCRdb recomputed calls from the multiplex PCR reads with MiXCR, one row per CDR3 protein. The sample contains nearly 110,000 distinct CDR3 sequences, under 40% of which appear only once. The lymph nodes were axillary draining lymph nodes from breast cancer patients. Input material: axillary lymph node tissue. The receptor set was obtained from a female donor with breast cancer. Some clones in this sample may be carry-over from other donors' samples.

The chain couples TRBV5-1 to TRBJ2-7; 7 bases are shared with TRBD2. Germline CDR1 SGHRS, CDR2 YFSETQ. The CDR3 runs to 17 residues. The V gene end was trimmed by 6 bases and the J gene end by 0 bases; junction bases not matched to a gene: 15. The CDR3 region is CASTRGEASGFSYEQYF. CDR3 bases: TGCGCCAGCACCCGGGGGGAGGCTAGCGGATTCTCCTACGAGCAGTACTTC.

The chain has TRBV12-3 or TRBV12-4 and TRBJ1-4; the D is unclear. The CDR3 spans 14 residues. The germline V and J ends were trimmed by 1 base and 8 bases, with 11 bases remaining between them. The CDR3 sequence: CASSLELSEEKLFF. The CDR3 region has the DNA TGTGCCAGCAGTTTAGAGCTATCGGAGGAAAAACTGTTTTTT.

About this clonotype: The junction does not match germline at one end; this may be a read error. The V gene is TRBV7-7, the J gene TRBJ2-3; TRBD1 matches at 11 bases. Germline CDR1 SSHAT, CDR2 FNYEAQ (reference sequence). The CDR3 covers 19 residues. The CDR3: CASSLGTGGRAGGSDTQYF. The CDR3 coding sequence is TGTGCTAGCAGCTTAGGGACAGGGGGACGAGCGGGAGGATCAGATACGCAGTATTTT.

This clonotype came up many times. The CDR3 DNA is TGTGCCAGCAGCCGTCATACAGGGGGCGAAGAGACCCAGTACTTC. Translation gives CASSRHTGGEETQYF. The V and J genes are TRBV7-8 and TRBJ2-5, with 9 bases aligning to TRBD1. Per germline, CDR1 SGHVS and CDR2 FQNEAQ. Germline trimming cut 5 bases from V and 3 bases from J; bases unmatched to any gene: 7. The CDR3 covers 15 residues.

In this sample, this clonotype turned up many times. This chain uses TRBV9 with TRBJ1-2, with 10 positions matching TRBD1. Unmatched junction bases numbered 5, after V lost 3 bases and J lost 3 bases. The CDR3 runs to 15 residues. CDR1 and CDR2 (germline): SGDLS, YYNGEE. CDR3 DNA sequence: TGTGCCAGCAGCGCTGGGGGACAGGGGCACTATGGCTACACCTTC. Its protein product is CASSAGGQGHYGYTF.

This clonotype was seen ten or more times. V usage is TRBV14 and J usage is TRBJ2-7; no firm D call. The ends were cut back, 4 bases at V and 2 bases at J, with 15 bases in the middle. The germline V gene encodes CDR1 SGHDN and CDR2 FVKESK. This CDR3 is 15 amino acids long. CDR3 residues: CASSRRSTFPYEQYF. CDR3 DNA: TGTGCCAGCAGCCGACGGTCCACTTTCCCCTACGAGCAGTACTTC.

This clonotype has a handful of counts. This chain joins TRBV7-3 and TRBJ1-1, with TRBD1 identical over 8 bases. Germline V CDR1 and CDR2: SGHTA, FQGTGA. The ends lost 4 bases at V and 4 bases at J; junction bases unmatched: 5. The CDR3 spans 14 residues. Written as DNA, the CDR3 is TGTGCCAGCAGCTCTGGTACAGGGGGCACTGAAGCTTTCTTT. This encodes CASSSGTGGTEAFF.

This clonotype was counted ten times or more. The chain has TRBV6-1 and TRBJ1-3; TRBD1 aligns across 8 bases. The trim removed 4 bases at V and 3 bases at J, leaving 17 bases unmatched. CDR1 MNHNS and CDR2 SASEGT come from the germline V gene. This CDR3 region has 19 residues. Written as DNA, the CDR3 is TGTGCCAGCAGTGCCTCTCCTAGGGGGCAGGGGGCAAGTGGAAACACCATATATTTT. This translates into CASSASPRGQGASGNTIYF.

J is TRBJ1-5 and V is TRBV29-1; no clear D gene. The CDR3 totals 11 residues. From germline, CDR1 is SQVTM and CDR2 ANQGSEA. V was trimmed by 8 bases and J by 3 bases, leaving 8 bases between them. CDR3 in amino acids: CSYQYNQPQHF. In nucleotides, the CDR3 is TGCAGCTATCAGTACAATCAGCCCCAGCATTTT.